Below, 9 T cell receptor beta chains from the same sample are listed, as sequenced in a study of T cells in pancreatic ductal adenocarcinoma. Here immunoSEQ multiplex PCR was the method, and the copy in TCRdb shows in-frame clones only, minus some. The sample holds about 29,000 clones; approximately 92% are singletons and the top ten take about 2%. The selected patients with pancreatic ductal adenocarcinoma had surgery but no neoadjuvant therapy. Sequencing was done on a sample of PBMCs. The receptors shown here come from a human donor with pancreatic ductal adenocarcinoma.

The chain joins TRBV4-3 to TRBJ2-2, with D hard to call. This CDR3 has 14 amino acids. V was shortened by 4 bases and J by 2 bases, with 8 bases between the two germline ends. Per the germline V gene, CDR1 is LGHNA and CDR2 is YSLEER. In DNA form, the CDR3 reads TGCGCCAGCAGCCCCGGATATAACACCGGGGAGCTGTTTTTT. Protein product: CASSPGYNTGELFF.

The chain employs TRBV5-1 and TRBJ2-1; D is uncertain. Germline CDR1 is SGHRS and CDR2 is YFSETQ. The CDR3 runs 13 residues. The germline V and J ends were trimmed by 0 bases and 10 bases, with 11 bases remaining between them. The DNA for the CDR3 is TGCGCCAGCAGCTTGGCCTGGGCGAACGAGCAGTTCTTC. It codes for CASSLAWANEQFF.

DNA of the CDR3: TGTGCCAGCACCATTAGCGTCTACAATGAGCAGTTCTTC. Protein product: CASTISVYNEQFF. The V and J genes are TRBV2 and TRBJ2-1; D may be TRBD2 (5 bases). Trimming left V 7 bases short and J 3 bases short, with 10 bases between. The CDR3 runs to 13 residues. CDR1 and CDR2 (germline): SNHLY, FYNNEI.

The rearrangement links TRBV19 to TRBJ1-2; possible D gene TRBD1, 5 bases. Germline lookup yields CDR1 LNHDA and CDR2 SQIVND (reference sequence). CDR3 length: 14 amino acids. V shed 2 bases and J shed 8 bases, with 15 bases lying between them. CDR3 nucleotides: TGTGCCAGTAGTATATTCCCAGGGTCCTTGGGCTACACCTTC. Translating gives CASSIFPGSLGYTF.

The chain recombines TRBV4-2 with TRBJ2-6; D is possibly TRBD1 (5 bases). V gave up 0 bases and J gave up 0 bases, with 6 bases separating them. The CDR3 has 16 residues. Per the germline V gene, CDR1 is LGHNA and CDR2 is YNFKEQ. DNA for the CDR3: TGTGCCAGCAGCCAAGAGGGGCTCTCTGGGGCCAACGTCCTGACTTTC. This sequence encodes CASSQEGLSGANVLTF.

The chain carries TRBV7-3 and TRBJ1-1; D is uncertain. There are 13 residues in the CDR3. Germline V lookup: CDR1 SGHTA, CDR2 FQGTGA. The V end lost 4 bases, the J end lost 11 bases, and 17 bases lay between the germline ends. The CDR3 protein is CASSSTIDGVAFF. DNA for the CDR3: TGTGCCAGCAGCTCCACGATCGACGGGGTGGCTTTCTTT.

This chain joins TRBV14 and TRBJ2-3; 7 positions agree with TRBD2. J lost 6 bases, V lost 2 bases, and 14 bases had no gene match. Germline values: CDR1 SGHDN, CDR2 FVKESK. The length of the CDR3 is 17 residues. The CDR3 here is CASSQSGWPNGGDTQYF. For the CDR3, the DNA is TGTGCCAGCAGCCAATCCGGTTGGCCCAACGGGGGGGATACGCAGTATTTT.

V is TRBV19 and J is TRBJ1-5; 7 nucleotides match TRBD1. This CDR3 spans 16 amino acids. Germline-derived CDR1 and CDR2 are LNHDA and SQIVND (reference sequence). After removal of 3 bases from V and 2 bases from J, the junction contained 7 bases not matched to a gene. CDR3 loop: CASSMGLGTGNQPQHF. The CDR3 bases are TGTGCCAGTAGTATGGGCCTAGGGACAGGCAATCAGCCCCAGCATTTT.

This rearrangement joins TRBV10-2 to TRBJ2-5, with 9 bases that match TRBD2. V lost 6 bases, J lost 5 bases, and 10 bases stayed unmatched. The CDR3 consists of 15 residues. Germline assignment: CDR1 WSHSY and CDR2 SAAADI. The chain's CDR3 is CASRERDSGSETQYF. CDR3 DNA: TGCGCCAGCAGGGAGAGGGATAGCGGGAGCGAGACCCAGTACTTC.